This T cell receptor beta chain is drawn from a study of OX40 agonist ivuxolimab in advanced cancers. Study background: Patients received ivuxolimab, an agonistic anti-OX40 (CD134) antibody.

Libraries were prepared by immunoSEQ multiplex PCR; TCRdb keeps only in-frame clonotypes and omits some of them. The sample yields around 58,000 clones, roughly 93% seen once. Note on this clone: Its antigen is as yet unknown.

General study results and limits: In CD8+ T cells, expanded clones were on average more numerous than in CD4+. Some nonresponders additionally presented with little normalized T-cell clonal expansion.

The germline V gene encodes CDR1 SGDLS and CDR2 YYNGEE. V lost 0 bases to trimming and J lost 3 bases, with 8 bases between them. The CDR3 is 14 residues long. The chain recombines TRBV9 with TRBJ2-3, with no clear D. The source is an adult with an advanced solid tumor such as melanoma, head and neck, liver or kidney cancer. The specimen was CD4+ or CD8+ T cells sorted from blood, collected in a trial of the OX40 agonist ivuxolimab. The CDR3 DNA reads as TGTGCCAGCAGCGTAGACCAGCTAACAGATACGCAGTATTTT. Encoded protein: CASSVDQLTDTQYF.